What follows is one TCR beta chain and its context. Germline CDR1 and CDR2: SGDLS and YYNGEE. This CDR3 is 14 amino acids long. The V end lost 0 bases, the J end lost 3 bases, and 10 bases lay between the germline ends. The entry originates in a study of T cell responses to AZD1222 COVID-19 vaccine. TCRdb keeps only in-frame clones here, not all; method: immunoSEQ multiplex PCR. The data show 120,000 or so clones, with around 87% seen just once and over 9.5% held by the top ten. This specimen consisted of peripheral blood, obtained on day 0 of AZD1222 vaccination. The V gene is TRBV9, the J gene TRBJ2-7; D uncertain. The receptor was isolated from an adult in good health. The CDR3 DNA is TGTGCCAGCAGCGTAGGTGGAGACGGCTACGAGCAGTACTTC. Translation: CASSVGGDGYEQYF.